These T cell receptor beta chains were read from a single sample in a study of beta chain features in type 1 diabetes. Libraries were prepared by immunoSEQ multiplex PCR; TCRdb keeps only in-frame clonotypes and omits some of them. Of some 220,000 clones listed, approximately 11% are singletons. What was sequenced was central memory CD4+ T cells from blood. The receptors originated from a man aged 18 to 30 in good health. Both conserved end residues are part of each CDR3. The D gene is left open where the match is weak. Size is stated for part of the rows, as once, few or many counts, or as a class when the clone is expanded.

size	D	V	length	J	CDR3	DNA
.	.	TRBV30	14	TRBJ1-4	CAWSAGLINEKLFF	TGTGCCTGGAGTGCGGGCCTGATTAATGAAAAACTGTTTTTT
few	TRBD1	TRBV30	13	TRBJ1-4	CAWSENSGTALFF	TGTGCCTGGAGTGAGAATTCCGGGACAGCCTTGTTTTTT
few	.	TRBV15	14	TRBJ2-4	CATRARENKNIQYF	TGTGCCACCAGGGCCAGGGAAAACAAAAACATTCAGTACTTC
.	TRBD2	TRBV28	16	TRBJ2-1	CASSAWTSGRKDEQFF	TGTGCCAGCAGTGCCTGGACTAGCGGGAGGAAGGATGAGCAGTTCTTC
few	.	TRBV7-8	15	TRBJ1-4	CASSFNSGFSEKLFF	TGTGCCAGCAGCTTCAATTCGGGGTTTAGTGAAAAACTGTTTTTT
.	.	TRBV2	15	TRBJ2-1	CASSVGRNSYNEQFF	TGTGCCAGCAGTGTGGGCCGGAACTCCTACAATGAGCAGTTCTTC
few	.	TRBV27	14	TRBJ2-6	CASSSLDGANVLTF	TGTGCCAGCAGTTCACTCGATGGGGCCAACGTCCTGACTTTC
.	.	TRBV5-4	16	TRBJ1-5	CASSRERQTINQPQHF	TGTGCCAGCAGCCGGGAGAGACAGACAATCAATCAGCCCCAGCATTTT
few	.	TRBV7-2	18	TRBJ1-2	CASSSIRAASGNRYGYTF	TGTGCCAGCAGCTCGATTAGGGCTGCGTCAGGGAATCGCTATGGCTACACCTTC
few	.	TRBV7-8	16	TRBJ2-1	CASSLARGPTYNEQFF	TGTGCCAGCAGCTTAGCGCGGGGTCCTACCTACAATGAGCAGTTCTTC
many	TRBD2	TRBV11-1	16	TRBJ2-1	CASSLLGTSSYNEQFF	TGTGCCAGCAGCTTACTGGGGACTAGCTCCTACAATGAGCAGTTCTTC
.	TRBD2	TRBV30	18	TRBJ2-1	CAWSPSGLAGGGNNEQFF	TGTGCCTGGAGTCCCTCGGGACTAGCGGGAGGCGGTAACAATGAGCAGTTCTTC
.	.	TRBV5-4	16	TRBJ1-1	CASKDWGGRDRTEAFF	TGTGCCAGCAAGGATTGGGGGGGACGAGATCGTACTGAAGCTTTCTTT
.	TRBD1	TRBV2	13	TRBJ1-1	CASSGQGDTEAFF	TGTGCCAGCAGCGGACAGGGAGACACTGAAGCTTTCTTT
few	TRBD2	TRBV5-4	16	TRBJ2-3	CASSIQSGRRTDTQYF	TGTGCCAGCAGCATTCAAAGCGGGAGAAGAACAGATACGCAGTATTTT
few	TRBD2	TRBV9	16	TRBJ2-3	CASSVSGTNPTDTQYF	TGTGCCAGCAGCGTATCCGGGACTAACCCCACAGATACGCAGTATTTT
.	.	TRBV10-3	12	TRBJ1-4	CATKGVDEKLFF	TGTGCCACCAAGGGAGTAGATGAAAAACTGTTTTTT
many	.	TRBV10-3	16	TRBJ2-7	CAISPDRASSSYEQYF	TGTGCCATCAGTCCCGACCGCGCCTCGAGCTCCTACGAGCAGTACTTC
many	.	TRBV5-1	15	TRBJ2-3	CASSLGQGRTDTQYF	TGCGCCAGCAGCTTGGGGCAGGGCCGCACAGATACGCAGTATTTT
few	TRBD1	TRBV7-6	14	TRBJ2-2	CASSPRDRAGELFF	TGTGCCAGCAGCCCGCGTGACAGGGCCGGGGAGCTGTTTTTT
.	.	TRBV11-2	14	TRBJ2-7	CASSSPSPPYEQYF	TGTGCCAGCAGCTCACCTTCCCCGCCCTACGAGCAGTACTTC
.	.	TRBV10-3	14	TRBJ2-5	CAIRQEMSQETQYF	TGTGCCATCAGACAGGAGATGAGCCAAGAGACCCAGTACTTC
few	.	TRBV19	17	TRBJ2-4	CASSTPLRGRAKNIQYF	TGTGCCAGTAGTACCCCCCTCAGGGGGAGGGCCAAAAACATTCAGTACTTC
few	.	TRBV5-6	15	TRBJ1-2	CASSLIWDNNYGYTF	TGTGCCAGCAGCTTGATATGGGACAATAACTATGGCTACACCTTC
many	TRBD1	TRBV7-9	19	TRBJ1-2	CASSSGRKGQGAASYGYTF	TGTGCCAGCAGCTCTGGGAGAAAGGGACAGGGGGCCGCTAGCTATGGCTACACCTTC
many	.	TRBV29-1	12	TRBJ1-1	CSAGTGNTEAFF	TGCAGCGCCGGGACGGGGAACACTGAAGCTTTCTTT
few	.	TRBV12-5	16	TRBJ2-6	CASGLPRSSGANVLTF	TGTGCTAGTGGTTTGCCTAGGAGCTCTGGGGCCAACGTCCTGACTTTC
.	.	TRBV5-5	19	TRBJ2-6	CASSSAGKKGGSGANVLTF	TGTGCCAGCAGCTCGGCGGGCAAAAAGGGAGGCTCTGGGGCCAACGTCCTGACTTTC
many	.	TRBV15	15	TRBJ2-3	CATSRDGLHTDTQYF	TGTGCCACCAGCAGAGATGGTTTGCACACAGATACGCAGTATTTT
.	.	TRBV27	13	TRBJ2-4	CASSTLAKNIQYF	TGTGCCAGCAGTACCCTAGCCAAAAACATTCAGTACTTC
.	.	TRBV4-3	11	TRBJ2-3	CASRGGDTQYF	TGCGCCAGCAGAGGGGGAGATACGCAGTATTTT
few	.	TRBV7-9	13	TRBJ1-2	CASSLAGGFPYTF	TGTGCCAGCAGCTTAGCCGGGGGGTTTCCCTACACCTTC
.	TRBD1	TRBV25-1	16	TRBJ1-2	CASSEPGTGGVYGYTF	TGTGCCAGCAGTGAGCCTGGGACAGGGGGCGTCTATGGCTACACCTTC
many	.	TRBV16	13	TRBJ2-5	CASSQLREETQYF	TGTGCCAGCAGCCAATTAAGAGAAGAGACCCAGTACTTC
.	.	TRBV5-1	14	TRBJ1-4	CASRRDGGNEKLFF	TGCGCCAGCAGACGGGACGGGGGAAATGAAAAACTGTTTTTT
few	TRBD1	TRBV5-4	13	TRBJ2-7	CASSQDRVNEQYF	TGTGCCAGCAGTCAGGACAGGGTGAACGAGCAGTACTTC
many	.	TRBV7-2	15	TRBJ2-1	CASRPRRSSYNEQFF	TGTGCCAGCCGCCCGAGGCGGAGCTCCTACAATGAGCAGTTCTTC
few	.	TRBV30	13	TRBJ1-5	CAWSGVGNQPQHF	TGTGCCTGGAGTGGGGTCGGCAATCAGCCCCAGCATTTT